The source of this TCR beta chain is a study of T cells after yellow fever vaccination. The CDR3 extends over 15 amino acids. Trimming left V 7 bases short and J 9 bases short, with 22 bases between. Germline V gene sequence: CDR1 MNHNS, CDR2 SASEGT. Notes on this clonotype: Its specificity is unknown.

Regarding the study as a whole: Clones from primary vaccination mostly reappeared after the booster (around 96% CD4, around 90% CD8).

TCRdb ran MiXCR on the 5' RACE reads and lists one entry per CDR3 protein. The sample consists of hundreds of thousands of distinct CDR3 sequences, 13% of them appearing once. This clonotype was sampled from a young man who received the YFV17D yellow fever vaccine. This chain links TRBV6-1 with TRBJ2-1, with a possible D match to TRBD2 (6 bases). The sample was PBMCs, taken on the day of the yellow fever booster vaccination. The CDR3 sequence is CASTTGGGAHSEQFF. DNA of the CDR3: TGTGCCAGCACCACCGGAGGCGGGGCCCACAGTGAGCAGTTCTTC.